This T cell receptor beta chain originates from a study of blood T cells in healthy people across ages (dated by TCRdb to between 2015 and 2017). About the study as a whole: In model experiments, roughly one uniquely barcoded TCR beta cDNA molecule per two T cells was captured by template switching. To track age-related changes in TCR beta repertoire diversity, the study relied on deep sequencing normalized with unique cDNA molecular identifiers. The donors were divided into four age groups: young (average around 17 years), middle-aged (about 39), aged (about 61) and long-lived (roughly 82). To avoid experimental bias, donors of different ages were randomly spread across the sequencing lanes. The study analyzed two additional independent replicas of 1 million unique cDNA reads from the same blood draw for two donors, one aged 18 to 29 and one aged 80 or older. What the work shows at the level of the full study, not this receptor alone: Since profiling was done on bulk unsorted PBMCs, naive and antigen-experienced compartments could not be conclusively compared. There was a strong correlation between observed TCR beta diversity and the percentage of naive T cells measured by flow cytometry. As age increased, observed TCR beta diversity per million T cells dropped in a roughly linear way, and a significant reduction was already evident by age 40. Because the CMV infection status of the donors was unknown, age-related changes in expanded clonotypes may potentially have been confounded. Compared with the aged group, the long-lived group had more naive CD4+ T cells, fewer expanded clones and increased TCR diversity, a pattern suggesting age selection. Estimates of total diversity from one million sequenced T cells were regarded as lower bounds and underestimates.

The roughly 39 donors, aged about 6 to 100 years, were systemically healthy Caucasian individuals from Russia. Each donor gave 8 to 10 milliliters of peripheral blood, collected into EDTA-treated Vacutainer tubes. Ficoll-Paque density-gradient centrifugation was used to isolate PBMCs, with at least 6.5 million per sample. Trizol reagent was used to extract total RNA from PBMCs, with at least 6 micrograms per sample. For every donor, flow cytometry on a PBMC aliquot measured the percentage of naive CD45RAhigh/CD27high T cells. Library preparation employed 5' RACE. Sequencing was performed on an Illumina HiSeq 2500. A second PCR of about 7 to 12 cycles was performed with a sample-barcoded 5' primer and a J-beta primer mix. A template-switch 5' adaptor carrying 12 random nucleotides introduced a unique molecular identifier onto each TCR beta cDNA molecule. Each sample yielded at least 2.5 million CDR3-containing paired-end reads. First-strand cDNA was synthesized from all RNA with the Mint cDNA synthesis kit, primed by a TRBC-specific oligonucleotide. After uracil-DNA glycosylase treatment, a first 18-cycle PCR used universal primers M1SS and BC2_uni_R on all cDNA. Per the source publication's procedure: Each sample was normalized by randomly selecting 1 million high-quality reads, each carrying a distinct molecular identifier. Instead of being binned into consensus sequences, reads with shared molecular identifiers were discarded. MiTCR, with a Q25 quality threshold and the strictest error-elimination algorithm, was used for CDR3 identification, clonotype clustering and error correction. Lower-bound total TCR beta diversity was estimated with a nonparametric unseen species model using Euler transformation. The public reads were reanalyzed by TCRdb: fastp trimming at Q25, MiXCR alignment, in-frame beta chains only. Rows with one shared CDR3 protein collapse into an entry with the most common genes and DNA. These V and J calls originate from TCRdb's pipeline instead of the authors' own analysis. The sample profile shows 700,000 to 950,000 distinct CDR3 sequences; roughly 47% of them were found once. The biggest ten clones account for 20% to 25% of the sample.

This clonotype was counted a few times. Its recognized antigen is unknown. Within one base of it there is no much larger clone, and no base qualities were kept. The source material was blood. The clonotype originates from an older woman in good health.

The CDR3 region has the sequence CASSLEGGQGSEQYF. The nucleotide sequence reads as follows: TGTGCCAGCAGTTTAGAGGGCGGACAGGGGTCCGAGCAGTACTTC. The chain uses TRBV12-3 or TRBV12-4 and TRBJ2-7; the junction holds 9 bases that match TRBD1. Including cysteine and phenylalanine, the CDR3 has 15 amino acids. Only CDR3 DNA is held: 45 bases, read in frame from base 1. At the junction V is shortened by 1 base and J by 6 bases; bases outside the gene matches: 7.